This T cell receptor beta chain came from a study of blood T cell repertoires in COVID-19. About the research overall: The samples span acute and convalescent COVID-19 from the United States, Italy and Spain. Sources were T cells, B-cell-depleted T cells, or PBMCs; the material itself was cDNA or gDNA.

Germline assignment: CDR1 MNHEY and CDR2 SVGAGI. There are 15 residues in the CDR3. The trim removed 6 bases at V and 2 bases at J, leaving 8 bases unmatched. Clones were read by immunoSEQ multiplex PCR, and TCRdb kept only the in-frame ones, dropping some. This sample yields over 100,000 clones, of which 86% are seen a single time; about 4.5% belongs to the top ten. The TCR sequence derives from a man aged 35 to 55 with acute or convalescent COVID-19. The genes are TRBV6-5 and TRBJ1-2, with 8 positions matching TRBD1. Sequencing used peripheral blood. Here the CDR3 DNA reads TGTGCCAGCAGCCTCGACAGGGGCCGAAACTATGGCTACACCTTC. The encoded protein is CASSLDRGRNYGYTF.